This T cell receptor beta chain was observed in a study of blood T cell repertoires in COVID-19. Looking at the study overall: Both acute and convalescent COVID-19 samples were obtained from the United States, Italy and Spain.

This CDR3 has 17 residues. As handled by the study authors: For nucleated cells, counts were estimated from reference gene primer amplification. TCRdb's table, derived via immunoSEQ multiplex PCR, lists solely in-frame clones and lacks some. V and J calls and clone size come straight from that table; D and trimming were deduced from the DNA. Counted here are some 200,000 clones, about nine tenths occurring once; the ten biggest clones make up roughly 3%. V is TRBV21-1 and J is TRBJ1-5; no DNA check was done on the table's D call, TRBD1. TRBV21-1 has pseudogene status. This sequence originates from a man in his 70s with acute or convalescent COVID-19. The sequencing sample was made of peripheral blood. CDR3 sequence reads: CASSKERQIYSNQPQHF. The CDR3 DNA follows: TGTGCCAGCAGCAAAGAGAGACAGATCTATAGCAATCAGCCCCAGCATTTT.